The 25 T cell receptor beta chains reported below all come from one sample, sequenced in a study of cytomegalovirus exposure and HLA in healthy donors. PCR was performed using 60 Vbeta and 13 Jbeta primers. Profiled with immunoSEQ multiplex PCR; TCRdb holds only in-frame clones, not every one. The sample consists of 150,000 to 200,000 clones, about 78% of them appearing once. The sequenced sample consisted of PBMCs. The receptors stem from a man in his sixties in good health and CMV-seronegative.

The gene calls are TRBV5-5 and TRBJ2-6; D is possibly TRBD1 (6 bases). Trimming pared 0 bases from V and 0 bases from J, leaving 10 bases between. CDR3 length: 17 amino acids. Per germline, CDR1 SGHKS and CDR2 YYEKEE (reference sequence). The CDR3, as DNA: TGTGCCAGCAGCTTGGTTTGGGACACCTCTGGGGCCAACGTCCTGACTTTC. As protein: CASSLVWDTSGANVLTF.

The chain is built from TRBV13 and TRBJ2-7, with 8 bases fitting TRBD1. Germline CDR1 PRHDT, CDR2 FYEKMQ (reference sequence). V trimming: 5 bases; J trimming: 2 bases; junction bases outside the gene matches: 5. The CDR3 length is 14 residues. CDR3 in amino acids: CASSPGTGPYEQYF. CDR3 DNA: TGTGCCAGCAGCCCGGGGACAGGCCCCTACGAGCAGTACTTC.

V gene TRBV19 combines with J gene TRBJ1-2; TRBD1 matches 7 bases. This CDR3 has 13 amino acids. Per germline, CDR1 LNHDA and CDR2 SQIVND (reference sequence). J gave up 3 bases and V 3 bases, and 1 base lay outside the gene matches. The chain's CDR3 is CASSIDRDYGYTF. The CDR3 DNA follows: TGTGCCAGTAGTATTGACAGGGACTATGGCTACACCTTC.

J is TRBJ2-7 and V is TRBV7-8; 8 nucleotides agree with TRBD1. After removal of 1 base from V and 2 bases from J, the junction contained 4 bases not matched to a gene. CDR1 and CDR2 (germline): SGHVS, FQNEAQ. The CDR3 contains 15 residues. CDR3 DNA: TGTGCCAGCAGCTTAGTCGGGACAGGTCCCTACGAGCAGTACTTC. This codes for CASSLVGTGPYEQYF.

CDR3 residues: CASSLEGGRSYNEQFF. In DNA form, the CDR3 reads TGTGCCAGCAGCTTGGAAGGGGGCAGGTCCTACAATGAGCAGTTCTTC. This sequence joins TRBV5-4 and TRBJ2-1, with 7 bases that match TRBD1. CDR3 length: 16 amino acids. With 0 bases clipped from V and 1 base from J, the junction kept 4 bases outside the gene matches. Germline CDR1 reads SGHNT; CDR2 reads YYREEE (reference sequence).

The chain combines TRBV11-2 with TRBJ1-2; 8 bases match TRBD1. With 10 bases clipped from V and 0 bases from J, the junction kept 10 bases outside the gene matches. This CDR3 is built from 15 residues. The germline V gene encodes CDR1 SGHAT and CDR2 FQNNGV. The CDR3 DNA sequence: TGTGCCACAGCACCCGACAGGGGTACTAACTATGGCTACACCTTC. Translated: CATAPDRGTNYGYTF.

The rearrangement links TRBV28 to TRBJ1-5; the D gene is possibly TRBD1 (6 bases). CDR1 and CDR2 from the germline V gene are MDHEN and SYDVKM. V lost 4 bases, J lost 2 bases, and 12 bases lay in between. This CDR3 contains 15 residues. The CDR3 region is CASSSSGVGNQPQHF. For the CDR3, the DNA is TGTGCCAGCAGTTCATCAGGGGTTGGCAATCAGCCCCAGCATTTT.

This clone was seen a few times. J is TRBJ1-2 and V is TRBV18; D is perhaps TRBD1 (5 bases). CDR1 KGHSH and CDR2 LQKENI come from the germline V gene. Trimming took off 0 bases at V and 6 bases at J, with 11 bases between the two ends. The CDR3 is 14 amino acids. The chain's CDR3 is CASSPPSGLDGYTF. CDR3 coding DNA: TGTGCCAGCTCACCACCTTCAGGGCTCGATGGCTACACCTTC. The whole variable domain, filled in from reference TRBV18 and TRBJ1-2, reads NAGVMQNPRHLVRRRGQEARLRCSPMKGHSHVYWYRQLPEEGLKFMVYLQKENIIDESGMPKERFSAEFPKEGPSILRIQQVVRGDSAAYFCASSPPSGLDGYTFGSGTRLTVV.

This sequence joins TRBV19 and TRBJ2-3; 7 bases fit TRBD2. There are 14 residues in the CDR3. Germline loops: CDR1 LNHDA, CDR2 SQIVND (reference sequence). The V segment lost 4 bases and the J segment 1 base; nucleotides outside the gene matches: 2. CDR3 protein: CASSKGLGTDTQYF. The DNA of the CDR3 is TGTGCCAGTAGTAAAGGACTAGGCACAGATACGCAGTATTTT.

This chain links TRBV7-6 with TRBJ2-2; 11 nucleotides align to TRBD2. Germline V lookup: CDR1 SGHVS, CDR2 FNYEAQ. The CDR3 runs to 19 residues. The V gene end was trimmed by 1 base and the J gene end by 1 base; junction bases not matched to a gene: 8. Here the CDR3 DNA reads TGTGCCAGCAGCTTAGGGGTGACTAGCGGGATTCGGAACACCGGGGAGCTGTTTTTT. Residues: CASSLGVTSGIRNTGELFF.

This clone appeared a single time. The J gene is TRBJ2-1, the V gene TRBV12-5; the D gene is possibly TRBD2 (6 bases). V was shortened by 4 bases and J by 8 bases, with 27 bases between the two germline ends. This CDR3 contains 18 residues. CDR1 LGHNT and CDR2 FRNRAP come from the germline V gene. For the CDR3, the DNA is TGTGCTAGTGGTTCTGGCGCGGGGACGGCGGCTACGTACCATGAGCAGTTCTTC. It yields the protein CASGSGAGTAATYHEQFF.

V and J are TRBV27 and TRBJ2-7, with a tentative D call TRBD2 (5 bases). The V and J ends lost 6 bases and 3 bases respectively, with 15 bases between them. CDR1 is MNHEY, CDR2 SMNVEV, per germline (reference sequence). The CDR3 sequence is 14 residues long. In nucleotides, the CDR3 is TGTGCCAGCAGGGGTGGAGGCCCCTTCTACGAGCAGTACTTC. This codes for CASRGGGPFYEQYF.

The rearrangement joins TRBV5-1 to TRBJ2-7; D gene ambiguous. This CDR3 has 17 residues. V lost 1 base, J lost 3 bases, and 20 bases lay in between. CDR1 SGHRS and CDR2 YFSETQ come from the germline V gene. The DNA of the CDR3 is TGCGCCAGCAGCTTGACGATGGCAGTCGGCGGTTACTACGAGCAGTACTTC. Translation: CASSLTMAVGGYYEQYF.

J is TRBJ2-1 and V is TRBV2, with D possibly being TRBD2 (5 bases). Germline V lookup: CDR1 SNHLY, CDR2 FYNNEI. V was cut by 7 bases and J by 5 bases, with 12 bases left in between. The CDR3 covers 13 residues. The CDR3 nucleotides read TGTGCCAGCAATATTCGGGGAGACAATGAGCAGTTCTTC. Protein sequence: CASNIRGDNEQFF.

Worth noting for this clone: This specimen includes other DNA sequences encoding the same CDR3. The chain is built from TRBV7-3 and TRBJ1-1; the D gene is possibly TRBD1 (6 bases). Per the germline V gene, CDR1 is SGHTA and CDR2 is FQGTGA. The CDR3 contains 13 residues. Trimming shortened V by 3 bases and J by 1 base, and 6 bases separated the two germline ends. In DNA, the CDR3 is TGTGCCAGCAGCTTGGGACAGAACACTGAAGCTTTCTTT. This codes for CASSLGQNTEAFF.

In this sample, this clone turned up a few times. The chain couples TRBV2 to TRBJ1-4; the D gene is possibly TRBD1 (6 bases). The CDR3 loop spans 15 amino acids. Germline V CDR1 and CDR2: SNHLY, FYNNEI. The V end was cut by 6 bases, the J end by 3 bases, with 14 bases between. The DNA of the CDR3 is TGTGCCAGCAGCTTCAGGGGCCCACCTAATGAAAAACTGTTTTTT. Translation gives CASSFRGPPNEKLFF.

The chain uses TRBV15 and TRBJ2-5, with D unresolved. The ends were cut back, 5 bases at V and 4 bases at J, with 11 bases in the middle. The CDR3 runs 13 residues. CDR1 and CDR2 from the germline V gene are LNHNV and YYDKDF (reference sequence). In DNA, the CDR3 is TGTGCCACCAGCCCTTTCCTGAGAGAGACCCAGTACTTC. Its protein is CATSPFLRETQYF. Supplemented by reference TRBV15 and TRBJ2-5, the full variable domain reads DAMVIQNPRYQVTQFGKPVTLSCSQTLNHNVMYWYQQKSSQAPKLLFHYYDKDFNNEADTPDNFQSRRPNTSFCFLDIRSPGLGDTAMYLCATSPFLRETQYFGPGTRLLVL.

The chain links TRBV14 to TRBJ1-2; the match to TRBD1 covers 7 bases. The trim removed 7 bases at V and 0 bases at J, leaving 8 bases unmatched. CDR3 length equals 15 residues. Germline lookup yields CDR1 SGHDN and CDR2 FVKESK. As DNA, the CDR3 is TGTGCCAGCACCAAAACAGGGGATACTAACTATGGCTACACCTTC. Amino acids: CASTKTGDTNYGYTF. Based on the CDR3 plus reference TRBV14 and TRBJ1-2, the full variable domain is EAGVTQFPSHSVIEKGQTVTLRCDPISGHDNLYWYRRVMGKEIKFLLHFVKESKQDESGMPNNRFLAERTGGTYSTLKVQPAELEDSGVYFCASTKTGDTNYGYTFGSGTRLTVV.

This clone showed up just a few times. This sequence joins TRBV15 and TRBJ2-2; D may be TRBD1 (5 bases). Germline V gives CDR1 LNHNV, CDR2 YYDKDF (reference sequence). The CDR3 contains 13 residues. V gave up 0 bases and J gave up 10 bases, with 9 bases separating them. CDR3 residues: CATSREQVSELFF. CDR3 DNA sequence: TGTGCCACCAGCAGAGAACAGGTTTCGGAGCTGTTTTTT. Complete variable domain (other parts from reference TRBV15 and TRBJ2-2): DAMVIQNPRYQVTQFGKPVTLSCSQTLNHNVMYWYQQKSSQAPKLLFHYYDKDFNNEADTPDNFQSRRPNTSFCFLDIRSPGLGDTAMYLCATSREQVSELFFGEGSRLTVL.

CDR3 in amino acids: CASSLAVANTEAFF. Written as DNA, the CDR3 is TGCGCCAGCAGCTTGGCGGTCGCGAACACTGAAGCTTTCTTT. The chain employs TRBV5-1 and TRBJ1-1; D unresolved. The CDR3 spans 14 residues. The V gene's germline CDR1 is SGHRS and CDR2 YFSETQ. Trimming pared 0 bases from V and 1 base from J, leaving 7 bases between.

This chain links TRBV25-1 with TRBJ2-3, with TRBD2 identical over 12 bases. Germline V CDR1 and CDR2: MGHDK, SYGVNS. V shed 8 bases and J 6 bases; nucleotides not matched to a gene: 9. CDR3 length: 15 residues. The CDR3: CASGGLAGGIDTQYF. DNA of the CDR3: TGTGCCAGCGGTGGCCTAGCGGGGGGGATCGATACGCAGTATTTT. Together with reference TRBV25-1 and TRBJ2-3, the CDR3 gives the full variable domain: EADIYQTPRYLVIGTGKKITLECSQTMGHDKMYWYQQDPGMELHLIHYSYGVNSTEKGDLSSESTVSRIRTEHFPLTLESARPSHTSQYLCASGGLAGGIDTQYFGPGTRLTVL.

The chain couples TRBV6-1 to TRBJ2-1; D ambiguous. In germline, CDR1 is MNHNS, CDR2 SASEGT. This CDR3 comprises 15 residues. V lost 4 bases and J lost 7, with 17 bases in between. Here the CDR3 DNA reads TGTGCCAGCAGTGTGGCAGCGCCAGAAATAAATGAGCAGTTCTTC. Translating it yields CASSVAAPEINEQFF.

J is TRBJ2-3 and V is TRBV5-1; 10 nucleotides align to TRBD2. The ends lost 2 bases at V and 5 bases at J; junction bases unmatched: 5. Germline V lookup: CDR1 SGHRS, CDR2 YFSETQ. The CDR3 runs 15 residues. DNA of the CDR3: TGCGCCAGCAGCTTAGCGGGGGGGCGTGGAGATACGCAGTATTTT. Translation gives CASSLAGGRGDTQYF.

The chain is built from TRBV27 and TRBJ2-2, with a weak D call TRBD1 (6 bases). CDR1 MNHEY and CDR2 SMNVEV come from the germline V gene (reference sequence). V was pared by 5 bases and J by 8 bases, with 15 bases between. The CDR3 has 14 amino acids. CDR3 sequence reads: CASSAYRDRGELFF. CDR3 nucleotides: TGTGCCAGCAGTGCGTACAGGGATAGGGGGGAGCTGTTTTTT.

The chain uses TRBV16 and TRBJ1-5; tentative D call: TRBD1 (5 bases). The CDR3 covers 14 residues. The germline V gene encodes CDR1 KGHSY and CDR2 FQNENV. The V end was cut by 0 bases, the J end by 5 bases, with 8 bases between. CDR3 sequence reads: CASSQSIGDQPQHF. As DNA, the CDR3 is TGTGCCAGCAGCCAATCGATAGGGGATCAGCCCCAGCATTTT.